This T cell receptor beta chain was obtained from a study of blood T cell repertoires in COVID-19. Across the whole study: Collection of acute and convalescent COVID-19 samples took place in the United States, Italy and Spain. PBMCs, B-cell-depleted T cells, or T cells provided the cDNA or gDNA that made up the material.

V was shortened by 7 bases and J by 11 bases, with 17 bases between the two germline ends. This CDR3 region has 12 residues. The germline V gene has CDR1 SNHLY and CDR2 FYNNEI. Authors' data handling: For nucleated cells, counts were estimated from reference gene primer amplification. Sequencing used immunoSEQ multiplex PCR; TCRdb keeps in-frame clones, though not all of them. The V and J calls and clone size come from that table; D and trimming were worked out from the DNA. The data show some 330,000 clones, roughly nine tenths seen once. Participant-reported clinical history was the basis for cohort assignment.

The specimen sequenced was PBMCs or T cells enriched from blood (not recorded which). The genes are TRBV2 and TRBJ1-1; a weak D match, TRBD1 (5 bases). The clonotype comes from a woman aged 25 to 39 who had recovered from COVID-19. Here the CDR3 DNA reads TGTGCCAGCATTAATAGCAAAAGGGGCGCTTTCTTT. Translation gives CASINSKRGAFF.